A selection of T cell receptor beta chains follows, all from one sample in a study of T-cell memory formation after mild COVID-19. One entry per CDR3 protein, called by TCRdb with MiXCR from the 5' RACE reads. Of some 200,000 distinct CDR3 sequences listed, about 22% are singletons. The sequenced sample was PBMCs or a T cell subset sorted from them (not recorded which). The receptor source for this set is an adult woman who had mild COVID-19 (a few samples of this study predate the infection). Cell type and time point are not known. CDR3s include the opening cysteine and the closing phenylalanine or tryptophan. The D gene is left open where the match is weak.

>NA|TRBV6-5|TRBJ2-5
CASSYSETQYF
>NA|TRBV3-1|TRBJ2-5
CASSHVGRGEETQYF
>TRBD1|TRBV4-3|TRBJ2-1
CASSQSGGAYWNEQFF
>TRBD2|TRBV7-9|TRBJ2-7
CASSLGTNYEQYF
>TRBD1|TRBV24-1|TRBJ2-2
CATSDLDRDTGELFF
>NA|TRBV12-3/TRBV12-4|TRBJ2-7
CASSPNRGAYEQYF
>NA|TRBV4-3|TRBJ2-1
CASSQDPGFNEQFF
>TRBD2|TRBV19|TRBJ2-5
CASSIGLAGIPYQETQYF
>NA|TRBV11-2|TRBJ1-3
CASSPLRTGPQARNTIYF
>NA|TRBV7-6|TRBJ2-7
CASSSMSESYEQYF
>TRBD1|TRBV28|TRBJ1-2
CASSPLGTGSYGYTF
>TRBD2|TRBV15|TRBJ2-1
CATSRESGGSYNEQFF